This TCR beta chain was observed in a study of T cells in Graves' hyperthyroidism and ophthalmopathy. Overall study: Prior to any treatment, at the point of initial diagnosis, peripheral blood was collected.

It was RNA transcripts that yielded the amplified TCR beta CDR3 regions. The HTBI primer set served for first-round RT-PCR of the TCR CDR3. From the multiplex PCR reads, TCRdb called clonotypes with MiXCR, one entry per CDR3 protein. The table lists fewer than 800,000 distinct CDR3 sequences, roughly 15% of them singletons. If no ophthalmopathy progression occurred within 18 months, Graves' hyperthyroidism was stable. The authors took PBMCs from 10 ml fresh peripheral blood. This clonotype appeared many times. Germline values: CDR1 DFQATT, CDR2 SNEGSKA (reference sequence). CDR3 size: 13 residues. The V and J ends lost 6 bases and 2 bases, in that order; junction bases with no gene match: 6.

This TCR came from a man aged 18 to 30 with Graves' hyperthyroidism. Input material: blood. J is TRBJ2-7 and V is TRBV20-1; TRBD2 agrees at 8 bases. CDR3 bases: TGCAGTGCAATAGCGGGAAGCCCCTACGAGCAGTACTTC. Its translation is CSAIAGSPYEQYF.